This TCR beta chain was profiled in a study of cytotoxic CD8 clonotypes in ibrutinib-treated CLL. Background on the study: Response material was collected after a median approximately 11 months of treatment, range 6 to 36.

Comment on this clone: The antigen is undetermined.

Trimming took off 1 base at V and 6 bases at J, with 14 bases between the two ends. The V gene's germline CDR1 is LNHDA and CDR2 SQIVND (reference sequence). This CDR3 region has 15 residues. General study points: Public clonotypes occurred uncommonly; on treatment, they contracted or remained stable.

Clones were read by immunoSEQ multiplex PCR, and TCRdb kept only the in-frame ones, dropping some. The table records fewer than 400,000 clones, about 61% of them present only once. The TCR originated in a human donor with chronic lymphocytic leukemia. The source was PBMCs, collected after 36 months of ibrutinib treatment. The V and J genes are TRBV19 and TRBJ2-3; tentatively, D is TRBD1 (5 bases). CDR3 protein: CASSIGGGRADTQYF. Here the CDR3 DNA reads TGTGCCAGTAGTATAGGCGGTGGCAGGGCGGATACGCAGTATTTT. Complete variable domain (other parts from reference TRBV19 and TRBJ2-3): DGGITQSPKYLFRKEGQNVTLSCEQNLNHDAMYWYRQDPGQGLRLIYYSQIVNDFQKGDIAEGYSVSREKKESFPLTVTSAQKNPTAFYLCASSIGGGRADTQYFGPGTRLTVL.